This TCR beta chain was identified in a study of shared clonotypes between healthy human individuals. General study points: Sequencing of the sorted subsets was shown by rarefaction to be incomplete despite large depth. Estimated richness was generally greater in naive than memory subsets.

A word on this clone: The antigen remains unidentified.

The table came from immunoSEQ multiplex PCR; TCRdb's copy has only in-frame clones and leaves some out. The sample yields about a million clones, about 72% seen once. V lost 5 bases to trimming and J lost 11 bases, with 15 bases between them. This CDR3 region has 11 residues. The germline V gene has CDR1 SQVTM and CDR2 ANQGSEA. The chain recombines TRBV29-1 with TRBJ1-1; D gene uncertain. The sequence was obtained from a man in his late teens or twenties in good health. Some clones in this sample may be carry-over from other donors' samples. The material sequenced was memory CD4+ T cells from PBMCs. Subset reported: CD45RA-negative fraction. In DNA, the CDR3 is TGCAGCGTTTTATTCGCGGCGGTCGCTTTCTTT. Translated, it gives CSVLFAAVAFF.